This T cell receptor beta chain came from a study of response to subunit inactivated influenza vaccine. Points from the study as a whole: Authors suggested each seasonal influenza vaccination recruits few new T cells.

This clonotype was observed a few times. Its antigen is unidentified. TCRdb independently ran MiXCR on the RT-PCR reads; one entry per CDR3 protein. The sample yields over 800,000 distinct CDR3 sequences, about 20% seen once. The sequence came from a man in his fifties who received an inactivated influenza vaccine. This specimen was PBMCs from blood, taken roughly 5 days after vaccination.

The DNA of the CDR3 is TGTGCCAGCAGTATCCCCGGGATGAGGGGACTCGAGCAGTACTTC. Residues: CASSIPGMRGLEQYF. The J gene is TRBJ2-7, the V gene TRBV28; a weak D match, TRBD2 (6 bases). Germline assignment: CDR1 MDHEN and CDR2 SYDVKM. Trimming cost V 5 bases and J 6 bases, with 20 bases left between them. There are 15 residues in the CDR3.